A single sample is the source of the 13 T cell receptor beta chains below, sequenced in a study of CD8 T cells in Susac syndrome. cDNA came from about 0.5 to 1 ug RNA primed by random hexamers. MiXCR, applied by TCRdb to the immunoSEQ multiplex PCR reads, yields one record per CDR3 protein. Of over 350,000 distinct CDR3 sequences listed, around 85% are singletons. Material: CD8+ T cells from PBMCs. These receptors originate from a human donor with multiple sclerosis.

This clonotype turned up a few times. The CDR3 sequence: CASSLSGQGTGELFF. The CDR3 nucleotides read TGTGCCAGCAGTTTGTCTGGACAGGGAACCGGGGAGCTGTTTTTT. This sequence joins TRBV27 and TRBJ2-2, with 8 bases lining up with TRBD1. This CDR3 contains 15 residues. Germline-derived CDR1 and CDR2 are MNHEY and SMNVEV (reference sequence). V lost 3 bases to trimming and J lost 5 bases; unmatched junction nucleotides: 5.

CDR3 sequence: CASSESDLNSPLHF. The CDR3 DNA follows: TGTGCCAGCAGTGAATCGGATCTTAATTCACCCCTCCACTTT. The chain joins TRBV2 to TRBJ1-6, with D uncertain. Per germline, CDR1 SNHLY and CDR2 FYNNEI. This CDR3 contains 14 residues. V was clipped by 2 bases and J by 6 bases, with 8 bases between them.

V usage is TRBV27 and J usage is TRBJ2-2; no clear D gene. CDR1 and CDR2 from the germline V gene are MNHEY and SMNVEV (reference sequence). V gave up 0 bases and J gave up 2 bases, with 13 bases separating them. CDR3 length equals 17 residues. The CDR3 reads CASSLSSAPLNTGELFF. The CDR3 DNA follows: TGTGCCAGCAGTTTATCTTCTGCACCACTCAACACCGGGGAGCTGTTTTTT.

The chain joins TRBV12-3 or TRBV12-4 to TRBJ1-1, with D possibly matching TRBD1 (5 bases). This CDR3 spans 14 amino acids. V was cut by 6 bases and J by 4 bases, with 15 bases left in between. CDR3 protein: CASRPDSDFTEAFF. In DNA, the CDR3 is TGTGCCAGCAGACCCGACAGCGATTTCACTGAAGCTTTCTTT.

The chain carries TRBV2 and TRBJ2-7; D may be TRBD1 (6 bases). Germline V gene lookup returns CDR1 SNHLY and CDR2 FYNNEI. This CDR3 spans 12 amino acids. Trimming shortened V by 10 bases and J by 3 bases, and 13 bases separated the two germline ends. This CDR3 is CATSDSYYEQYF. The CDR3 coding sequence is TGTGCCACTTCGGACAGTTACTACGAGCAGTACTTC.

V usage is TRBV19 and J usage is TRBJ2-1; weak D call: TRBD2 (6 bases). Germline V lookup: CDR1 LNHDA, CDR2 SQIVND (reference sequence). V was clipped by 1 base and J by 6 bases, with 10 bases between them. The CDR3 runs to 14 residues. CDR3 amino acids: CASSIASSANEQFF. DNA of the CDR3: TGTGCCAGTAGTATAGCTTCTAGCGCCAATGAGCAGTTCTTC.

The rearrangement joins TRBV20-1 to TRBJ2-2; TRBD2 matches 13 bases. V lost 4 bases to trimming and J lost 5 bases; unmatched junction nucleotides: 1. Germline V gene data show CDR1 as DFQATT and CDR2 as SNEGSKA (reference sequence). The CDR3 is made up of 14 amino acids. The CDR3: CSAMTSGGTGELFF. In DNA form, the CDR3 reads TGCAGTGCTATGACTAGCGGGGGGACCGGGGAGCTGTTTTTT.

This clonotype was detected only a few times. The chain is built from TRBV6-1 and TRBJ2-2; tentatively, D is TRBD2 (7 bases). CDR1 and CDR2 from the germline V gene are MNHNS and SASEGT. V lost 4 bases and J lost 10, with 10 bases in between. There are 12 residues in the CDR3. CDR3 residues: CASSVAGAELFF. The DNA for the CDR3 is TGTGCCAGCAGTGTCGCGGGGGCGGAGCTGTTTTTT.

As for this clonotype: Germline and junction disagree at one end, which may indicate a read error. This rearrangement joins TRBV27 to TRBJ2-3; 10 positions match TRBD2. This CDR3 contains 15 residues. From germline, CDR1 is MNHEY and CDR2 SMNVEV (reference sequence). The CDR3 nucleotides are TGTGCCAGCACTTTAGCGGGGGGAAGCGCAGATACGCAGTATTTT. Its protein is CASTLAGGSADTQYF.

The CDR3 DNA follows: TGCGCCAGCAGCCAAGATGAGGGACTAGCTCGTGAGCAGTTCTTC. Translated, it gives CASSQDEGLAREQFF. The chain couples TRBV4-1 to TRBJ2-1; 9 bases are a match to TRBD2. The CDR3 is 15 residues long. Germline V gene sequence: CDR1 MGHRA, CDR2 YSYEKL. J lost 9 bases, V lost 0 bases, and 6 bases had no gene match.

This chain joins TRBV5-1 and TRBJ2-3; TRBD1 matches 10 bases. This CDR3 has 15 residues. The V segment lost 4 bases and the J segment 2 bases; nucleotides outside the gene matches: 4. Germline V gene sequence: CDR1 SGHRS, CDR2 YFSETQ. CDR3 in DNA: TGCGCCAGCAGCATCGGACAGGGGGACACAGATACGCAGTATTTT. Translating it yields CASSIGQGDTDTQYF.

The chain carries TRBV6-1 and TRBJ2-7; TRBD1 agrees at 9 bases. Germline CDR1 and CDR2: MNHNS and SASEGT. The CDR3 loop spans 14 amino acids. V lost 2 bases and J lost 4; bases outside the gene matches: 3. The CDR3 bases are TGTGCCAGCAGTGAATCGGGACAGGGTTACGAGCAGTACTTC. Protein: CASSESGQGYEQYF.

This clonotype has a handful of counts. The gene calls are TRBV4-1 and TRBJ1-5, with unresolved D. Trimming stripped 1 base from V and 3 bases from J, with 10 bases between. The CDR3 has 15 amino acids. Germline assignment: CDR1 MGHRA and CDR2 YSYEKL. CDR3 loop: CASSQVEVINQPQHF. CDR3 DNA sequence: TGCGCCAGCAGCCAAGTGGAAGTTATCAATCAGCCCCAGCATTTT.